The 21 T cell receptor beta chains listed next were all sequenced from one sample in a study of blood T cell repertoires in COVID-19. The repertoire was sequenced with immunoSEQ multiplex PCR; TCRdb's copy has only in-frame clones and lacks some. The top ten hold about 1.9% of the sample, which has 70,000 to 95,000 clones, 65% to 85% seen once. Material for sequencing was peripheral blood. The receptor set was obtained from a woman aged 60-75 years with acute or convalescent COVID-19.

With regard to this clone: A junction end diverges from the germline sequence, so it may reflect a read error. The chain recombines TRBV6-1 with TRBJ1-4; no reliable D call. Germline loops: CDR1 MNHNS, CDR2 SASEGT. The CDR3 has 16 residues. The CDR3 region is CASREAGLATNEKLFF. The CDR3, as DNA: TGTGCCAGCAGGGAAGCCGGACTTGCAACTAATGAAAAACTGTTTTTT.

The rearrangement joins TRBV18 to TRBJ1-3, with D perhaps TRBD1 (5 bases). This CDR3 spans 15 amino acids. The germline V gene has CDR1 KGHSH and CDR2 LQKENI. Trimming took off 4 bases at V and 0 bases at J, with 10 bases between the two ends. DNA of the CDR3: TGTGCCAGCTCACTACCAGGGAGCTCTGGAAACACCATATATTTT. It yields the protein CASSLPGSSGNTIYF.

V is TRBV5-1 and J is TRBJ2-4; 8 nucleotides align to TRBD2. Per the germline V gene, CDR1 is SGHRS and CDR2 is YFSETQ. The CDR3 loop spans 18 amino acids. Trimming cost V 2 bases and J 4 bases; bases outside gene matches: 14. The CDR3: CASSFLAGGPKTKNIQYF. CDR3 bases: TGCGCCAGCAGCTTTCTCGCGGGGGGACCTAAAACAAAAAACATTCAGTACTTC.

This clone was picked up one time. The rearrangement joins TRBV9 to TRBJ1-3; D not resolved. The V gene's germline CDR1 is SGDLS and CDR2 YYNGEE. This CDR3 comprises 17 residues. V lost 3 bases and J lost 11, with 27 bases in between. The CDR3 bases are TGTGCCAGCAGCGCACCCCTTTTGGAGGGAGCAACGTCCGCCATATATTTT. It yields the protein CASSAPLLEGATSAIYF. Full variable domain (rest looked up from reference TRBV9 and TRBJ1-3): DSGVTQTPKHLITATGQRVTLRCSPRSGDLSVYWYQQSLDQGLQFLIQYYNGEERAKGNILERFSAQQFPDLHSELNLSSLELGDSALYFCASSAPLLEGATSAIYFGEGSWLTVV.

V and J are TRBV19 and TRBJ2-7; 7 nucleotides match TRBD1. Germline loops: CDR1 LNHDA, CDR2 SQIVND (reference sequence). The CDR3 is 17 amino acids. The J segment lost 0 bases and the V segment lost 4 bases, leaving 12 bases of the junction unmatched. The CDR3 DNA follows: TGTGCCAGTAGTACCTGGTCGGGACAGACGATCTCCTACGAGCAGTACTTC. It yields the protein CASSTWSGQTISYEQYF.

This clone was picked up one time. The chain uses TRBV25-1 and TRBJ1-2; 7 bases agree with TRBD1. The CDR3 covers 14 residues. The trim removed 7 bases at V and 7 bases at J, leaving 12 bases unmatched. CDR1 and CDR2 (germline): MGHDK, SYGVNS. This CDR3 is CASNTDWDSGGYTF. The CDR3 DNA reads TGTGCCAGCAACACAGACTGGGACAGCGGTGGCTACACCTTC.

The rearrangement uses TRBV9 and TRBJ1-5, with D hard to call. The V end lost 0 bases, the J end lost 6 bases, and 13 bases lay between the germline ends. CDR3 length: 15 residues. In germline, CDR1 is SGDLS, CDR2 YYNGEE. CDR3 residues: CASSVGAGAGQPQHF. CDR3 nucleotide sequence: TGTGCCAGCAGCGTAGGAGCCGGAGCTGGTCAGCCCCAGCATTTT.

The rearrangement joins TRBV5-6 to TRBJ1-1, with 8 bases aligning to TRBD1. With 1 base clipped from V and 6 bases from J, the junction kept 2 bases outside the gene matches. Germline loops: CDR1 SGHDT, CDR2 YYEEEE. This CDR3 is 13 amino acids long. The CDR3 region is CASSLTGGAEAFF. The CDR3 region has the DNA TGTGCCAGCAGCTTGACAGGGGGAGCTGAAGCTTTCTTT.

The chain has TRBV6-1 and TRBJ1-6; D not resolved. Germline assignment: CDR1 MNHNS and CDR2 SASEGT. The CDR3 spans 12 residues. V was trimmed by 2 bases and J by 12 bases, leaving 8 bases between them. CDR3 amino acids: CASSERRLPLHF. The CDR3 DNA follows: TGTGCCAGCAGTGAACGTCGTTTACCCCTCCACTTT.

This rearrangement joins TRBV6-2 or TRBV6-3 to TRBJ2-7; 13 bases are shared with TRBD2. Germline CDR1 MNHEY, CDR2 SVGEGT. This CDR3 is built from 17 residues. With V trimmed by 6 bases and J by 2 bases, 10 bases remained unmatched. CDR3 protein: CASSLRGTSGKPYEQYF. The CDR3 region has the DNA TGTGCCAGCAGCCTCAGGGGGACTAGCGGGAAACCCTACGAGCAGTACTTC.

This rearrangement joins TRBV24-1 to TRBJ1-2; 8 positions match TRBD1. V trimming: 6 bases; J trimming: 9 bases; junction bases outside the gene matches: 5. The CDR3 has 12 residues. The germline V gene encodes CDR1 KGHDR and CDR2 SFDVKD. CDR3: CATSSQGASYTF. In DNA form, the CDR3 reads TGTGCCACCAGTTCGCAGGGGGCAAGCTACACCTTC.

The chain links TRBV29-1 to TRBJ2-7, with 12 bases fitting TRBD2. The J segment lost 7 bases and the V segment lost 0 bases, leaving 10 bases of the junction unmatched. Germline CDR1 reads SQVTM; CDR2 reads ANQGSEA. This CDR3 contains 16 residues. The CDR3 DNA reads as TGCAGCGTTGAAGATTCCGGACTAGCGGGACGAGGAGAGCAGTACTTC. It encodes CSVEDSGLAGRGEQYF.

The rearrangement joins TRBV7-3 to TRBJ1-2, with D possibly being TRBD1 (6 bases). Germline lookup yields CDR1 SGHTA and CDR2 FQGTGA. The length of the CDR3 is 14 residues. The V and J ends lost 5 bases and 3 bases respectively, with 13 bases between them. The CDR3 DNA sequence: TGTGCCAGCAGCACAGGGTATGGGGACTATGGCTACACCTTC. Protein sequence: CASSTGYGDYGYTF.

The V gene is TRBV29-1, the J gene TRBJ1-5; TRBD1 matches at 8 bases. This CDR3 is built from 16 residues. V was pared by 2 bases and J by 7 bases, with 13 bases of the junction left unmatched. CDR1 is SQVTM, CDR2 ANQGSEA, per germline. CDR3 nucleotide sequence: TGCAGCGTTGAACCCTCCGCGACAGGGGAAAGACAGCCCCAGCATTTT. It codes for CSVEPSATGERQPQHF.

J is TRBJ1-4 and V is TRBV3-1 (or the pseudogene TRBV3-2), with TRBD1 as a possible D gene (6 bases). The germline V and J ends were trimmed by 6 bases and 8 bases, with 19 bases remaining between them. Looked up from germline, CDR1 is LGHDT and CDR2 is YNNKEL (reference sequence). The CDR3 spans 15 residues. This CDR3 is CASRPAGATGEKLFF. CDR3 nucleotides: TGTGCCAGCAGGCCCGCGGGGGCAACGGGGGAAAAACTGTTTTTT.

The chain has TRBV2 and TRBJ1-2, with D perhaps TRBD1 (5 bases). The germline V gene has CDR1 SNHLY and CDR2 FYNNEI. V lost 2 bases to trimming and J lost 4 bases, with 20 bases between them. The length of the CDR3 is 17 residues. CDR3 in amino acids: CASSELTDPITFYGYTF. The CDR3 nucleotides are TGTGCCAGCAGTGAATTGACAGACCCAATTACCTTCTATGGCTACACCTTC.

V is TRBV18 and J is TRBJ1-6, with D uncertain. Per the germline V gene, CDR1 is KGHSH and CDR2 is LQKENI. Trimming shortened V by 5 bases and J by 4 bases, and 9 bases separated the two germline ends. CDR3 length equals 14 residues. The CDR3 reads CASSSRSYNSPLHF. DNA for the CDR3: TGTGCCAGCTCATCTCGGTCATATAATTCACCCCTCCACTTT.

V gene TRBV19 combines with J gene TRBJ1-1; 9 bases are shared with TRBD1. V gave up 8 bases and J gave up 1 base; unmatched junction bases: 8. The CDR3 has 15 residues. The germline gives CDR1 LNHDA, CDR2 SQIVND (reference sequence). CDR3 sequence: CASGGTGKKNTEAFF. The CDR3 DNA reads TGTGCCAGTGGGGGGACAGGGAAAAAGAACACTGAAGCTTTCTTT.

The V call is TRBV2, the J call TRBJ2-1, with D possibly matching TRBD1 (5 bases). Between the trimmed V and J ends, which lost 7 bases and 6 bases, there was a span of 16 bases. This CDR3 contains 14 residues. Germline CDR1 SNHLY, CDR2 FYNNEI. The CDR3 here is CASKGQGTFNEQFF. The CDR3 DNA sequence: TGTGCCAGCAAGGGGCAGGGCACCTTCAATGAGCAGTTCTTC.

The chain links TRBV4-1 to TRBJ1-5; no reliable D call. V lost 0 bases, J lost 6 bases, and 6 bases lay in between. CDR1 and CDR2 (germline): MGHRA, YSYEKL. This CDR3 has 13 amino acids. For the CDR3, the DNA is TGCGCCAGCAGCCAAGATCCCAGTCAGCCCCAGCATTTT. It codes for CASSQDPSQPQHF.

This clone was detected only once. The chain joins TRBV7-9 to TRBJ2-7; D perhaps matches TRBD2 (5 bases). The CDR3 length is 15 residues. Germline CDR1 and CDR2: SEHNR and FQNEAQ (reference sequence). V was clipped by 1 base and J by 8 bases, with 18 bases between them. CDR3 DNA: TGTGCCAGCAGCTTAGTCCCAGAGGGTTTGTTCAAGCAGTACTTC. Protein: CASSLVPEGLFKQYF.